One and the same sample provided the 6 T cell receptor beta chains below, sequenced in a study of cytomegalovirus exposure and HLA in healthy donors. Assay: immunoSEQ multiplex PCR; the TCRdb copy retains only in-frame clones and omits some. Of over 200,000 clones listed, 70% to 90% are singletons. The sample consisted of PBMCs. The receptors shown here come from a woman younger than 35 in good health and CMV-seronegative.

The chain couples TRBV9 to TRBJ1-2; 11 bases agree with TRBD1. CDR3 length: 14 amino acids. In germline, CDR1 is SGDLS, CDR2 YYNGEE. V trimming: 3 bases; J trimming: 5 bases; junction bases outside the gene matches: 3. The CDR3 DNA sequence: TGTGCCAGCAGCGCCGGACAGGGGGCTTATGGCTACACCTTC. This gives the protein CASSAGQGAYGYTF.

The chain recombines TRBV5-1 with TRBJ1-1; 10 bases map to TRBD1. Germline values: CDR1 SGHRS, CDR2 YFSETQ. V was pared by 3 bases and J by 2 bases, with 10 bases of the junction left unmatched. This CDR3 is 17 amino acids long. For the CDR3, the DNA is TGCGCCAGCAGCTCTAGACAGGGGGCGCGGATAAACACTGAAGCTTTCTTT. The encoded protein is CASSSRQGARINTEAFF.

This sequence joins TRBV5-4 and TRBJ2-1; 8 nucleotides match TRBD2. V dropped 0 bases and J dropped 1; count of bases not matched to a gene: 15. This CDR3 spans 20 amino acids. Germline V lookup: CDR1 SGHNT, CDR2 YYREEE (reference sequence). The CDR3 region has the DNA TGTGCCAGCAGCTTGGCCAGGATAGCGGGGACTCCATCGTCCTACAATGAGCAGTTCTTC. It is translated as CASSLARIAGTPSSYNEQFF.

The V gene is TRBV18, the J gene TRBJ1-2; no firm D call. Germline V gene lookup returns CDR1 KGHSH and CDR2 LQKENI. This CDR3 region has 13 residues. V was cut by 2 bases and J by 3 bases, with 7 bases left in between. In DNA, the CDR3 is TGTGCCAGCTCACCAAGGGAAGACTATGGCTACACCTTC. Encoded protein: CASSPREDYGYTF.

The chain couples TRBV6-5 to TRBJ2-1; D is ambiguous. V lost 7 bases, J lost 0 bases, and 13 bases lay in between. CDR3 length: 15 amino acids. CDR1 is MNHEY and CDR2 is SVGAGI in the germline V gene. The CDR3 nucleotides are TGTGCCAGCAATGGGCGACTTAGCTCCTACAATGAGCAGTTCTTC. Amino acid sequence: CASNGRLSSYNEQFF.

The chain uses TRBV5-1 and TRBJ1-4, with TRBD1 as a possible D gene (6 bases). The CDR3 covers 19 residues. V was shortened by 4 bases and J by 0 bases, with 22 bases between the two germline ends. Germline lookup yields CDR1 SGHRS and CDR2 YFSETQ. The CDR3 is CASSLEVTGREATNEKLFF. CDR3 in DNA: TGCGCCAGCAGCCTAGAGGTTACAGGGAGAGAGGCAACTAATGAAAAACTGTTTTTT.